The present T cell receptor (beta chain) was sequenced within a study of blood T cell repertoires in COVID-19. This clone has only one observation. CDR3 length equals 16 residues. V was trimmed by 5 bases and J by 7 bases, leaving 20 bases between them. Germline lookup yields CDR1 SGHTA and CDR2 FQGNSA. The authors' processing: Estimation of nucleated cell counts relied on the amplification of reference gene primers. Clones were sequenced by immunoSEQ multiplex PCR, and TCRdb holds only the in-frame ones, with some missing. V, J and clone size are taken as reported in that table, and D and trimming were inferred from the DNA itself. The data contain 140,000 or so clones, approximately 84% of them singletons. Participants had their cohort set by participant-reported clinical history.

Sequenced sample: PBMCs or T cells enriched from blood (not recorded which). The TCR comes from a woman aged 45-65 years with acute COVID-19. V usage is TRBV7-2 and J usage is TRBJ2-2; the D is unclear. CDR3 sequence: CASSLHQRSNDGELFF. The CDR3 DNA is TGTGCCAGCAGCCTTCACCAGCGCTCCAACGACGGGGAGCTGTTTTTT.